This TCR beta chain derives from a study of blood T cell repertoires in COVID-19. About the study: T cells, B-cell-depleted T cells, or PBMCs supplied cDNA or gDNA.

This table comes from immunoSEQ multiplex PCR, and its TCRdb copy is limited to in-frame clones, with some not included. The sample lists about 67,000 clones, roughly four fifths occurring once. Concerning this clone: Other DNA sequences in the same sample also yield this CDR3.

The CDR3 runs to 12 residues. Germline CDR1 is SGDLS and CDR2 is YYNGEE. The V and J ends lost 0 bases and 4 bases respectively, with 3 bases between them. The sequenced sample consisted of peripheral blood. The receptor was derived from a human donor in a cohort sampled during active COVID-19. The V call is TRBV9, the J call TRBJ2-3; D gene unclear. CDR3 DNA sequence: TGTGCCAGCAGCGTAGCGGCAGATACGCAGTATTTT. Its protein product is CASSVAADTQYF.